Below, 10 T cell receptor beta chains from the same sample are listed, as sequenced in a study of cytomegalovirus exposure and HLA in healthy donors. The PCR ran on 60 Vbeta and 13 Jbeta primers. Produced via immunoSEQ multiplex PCR; TCRdb's table is partial and in-frame only. Among 95,000 to 150,000 clones listed, more than 75% were seen once. Sequencing used PBMCs. These TCRs come from a man in his thirties or forties in good health and CMV-seropositive.

The chain employs TRBV5-4 and TRBJ1-3; TRBD1 matches 8 bases. V lost 4 bases to trimming and J lost 5 bases; unmatched junction nucleotides: 11. CDR3 size: 16 residues. Germline V gene data show CDR1 as SGHNT and CDR2 as YYREEE (reference sequence). The CDR3 coding sequence is TGTGCCAGCAGCCCCGGACCCGGACAGGGTAGAAACACCATATATTTT. Translated: CASSPGPGQGRNTIYF.

This clone was counted a few times. The chain joins TRBV11-1 to TRBJ2-2; 10 nucleotides match TRBD2. Germline V lookup: CDR1 SGHAT, CDR2 FQDESV (reference sequence). J gave up 3 bases and V 3 bases, and 4 bases lay outside the gene matches. The CDR3 is made up of 16 amino acids. The CDR3 DNA reads as TGTGCCAGCAGCTTTGGACTAGCGGAGTACACCGGGGAGCTGTTTTTT. Translating gives CASSFGLAEYTGELFF.

The chain employs TRBV6-6 and TRBJ2-5; D might be TRBD2 (6 bases). This CDR3 is 11 amino acids long. Germline V lookup: CDR1 MNHNY, CDR2 SVGAGI (reference sequence). Trimming removed 5 bases at V and 5 bases at J, with 6 bases between. In DNA form, the CDR3 reads TGTGCCAGCAGTCGGGGGGAGACCCAGTACTTC. Translating it yields CASSRGETQYF.

This chain connects TRBV30 to TRBJ2-7; D is perhaps TRBD1 (6 bases). Germline V lookup: CDR1 GTSNPN, CDR2 SVGIG (reference sequence). The CDR3 totals 13 residues. Trimming shortened V by 3 bases and J by 6 bases, and 15 bases separated the two germline ends. The CDR3 spells CAWRPRGRPEQYF. In nucleotides, the CDR3 is TGTGCCTGGAGACCCAGGGGACGTCCCGAGCAGTACTTC.

The V and J genes are TRBV11-2 and TRBJ2-3; the D is unclear. The V gene lost 0 bases and the J gene lost 4 bases, with 5 bases spanning the gap. The CDR3 consists of 13 residues. Germline CDR1 and CDR2: SGHAT and FQNNGV. CDR3 in amino acids: CASSLDRADTQYF. As DNA, the CDR3 is TGTGCCAGCAGCTTAGACCGGGCAGATACGCAGTATTTT.

This chain links TRBV7-2 with TRBJ2-3; 7 nucleotides agree with TRBD1. Germline V gene sequence: CDR1 SGHTA, CDR2 FQGNSA. The CDR3 contains 14 residues. V was pared by 5 bases and J by 4 bases, with 6 bases of the junction left unmatched. For the CDR3, the DNA is TGTGCCAGCAGCCCCGACAGGGCTCCAGATACGCAGTATTTT. Translation gives CASSPDRAPDTQYF.

The V call is TRBV5-6, the J call TRBJ1-5; TRBD1 matches 9 bases. The V gene end was trimmed by 5 bases and the J gene end by 5 bases; junction bases not matched to a gene: 8. The CDR3 length is 15 residues. CDR1 is SGHDT and CDR2 is YYEEEE in the germline V gene. Written as DNA, the CDR3 is TGTGCCAGCAGGAGGCGACAGGGGGGGGATCAGCCCCAGCATTTT. It codes for CASRRRQGGDQPQHF. Full variable domain (rest looked up from reference TRBV5-6 and TRBJ1-5): DAGVTQSPTHLIKTRGQQVTLRCSPKSGHDTVSWYQQALGQGPQFIFQYYEEEERQRGNFPDRFSGHQFPNYSSELNVNALLLGDSALYLCASRRRQGGDQPQHFGDGTRLSIL.

This sequence joins TRBV5-4 and TRBJ1-1; no clear D. The V end was cut by 0 bases, the J end by 2 bases, with 8 bases between. The CDR3 totals 14 residues. Germline V gene lookup returns CDR1 SGHNT and CDR2 YYREEE (reference sequence). The CDR3: CASSLGGPNTEAFF. The CDR3 region has the DNA TGTGCCAGCAGCTTGGGAGGTCCCAACACTGAAGCTTTCTTT. Filled out from reference TRBV5-4 and TRBJ1-1, the complete variable domain reads ETGVTQSPTHLIKTRGQQVTLRCSSQSGHNTVSWYQQALGQGPQFIFQYYREEENGRGNFPPRFSGLQFPNYSSELNVNALELDDSALYLCASSLGGPNTEAFFGQGTRLTVV.

The J gene is TRBJ2-1, the V gene TRBV10-2; TRBD2 aligns across 8 bases. The CDR3 sequence is 14 residues long. V dropped 7 bases and J dropped 2; count of bases not matched to a gene: 4. CDR1 and CDR2 from the germline V gene are WSHSY and SAAADI. CDR3 in DNA: TGCGCCAGCACTGGGACTAGGCCCTACAATGAGCAGTTCTTC. Its protein is CASTGTRPYNEQFF.

The chain couples TRBV6-1 to TRBJ1-2, with 8 bases lining up with TRBD1. CDR1 is MNHNS and CDR2 is SASEGT in the germline V gene. This CDR3 has 15 amino acids. J was trimmed by 7 bases and V by 2 bases; bases with no gene match: 9. The CDR3 region is CASSETLDREVGYTF. CDR3 sequence (DNA): TGTGCCAGCAGTGAAACGTTGGACAGGGAGGTTGGCTACACCTTC.